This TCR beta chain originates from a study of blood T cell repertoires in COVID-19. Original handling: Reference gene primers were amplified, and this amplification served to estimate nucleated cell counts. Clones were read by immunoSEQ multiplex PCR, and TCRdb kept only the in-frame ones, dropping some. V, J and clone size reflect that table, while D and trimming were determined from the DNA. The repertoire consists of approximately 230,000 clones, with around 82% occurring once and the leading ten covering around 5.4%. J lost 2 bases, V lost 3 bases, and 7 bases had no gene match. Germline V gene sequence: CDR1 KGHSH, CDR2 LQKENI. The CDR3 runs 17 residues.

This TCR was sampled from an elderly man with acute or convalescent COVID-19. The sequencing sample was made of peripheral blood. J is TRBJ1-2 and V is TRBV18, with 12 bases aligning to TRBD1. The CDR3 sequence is CASSPPGDRGRNYGYTF. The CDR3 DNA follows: TGTGCCAGCTCACCTCCCGGGGACAGGGGGCGCAACTATGGCTACACCTTC.